This T cell receptor beta chain was recovered during a study of graft-versus-host responses after intestinal transplantation. Overall study context: Among the recipients, transplants were multivisceral, liver-intestinal, or isolated intestinal. The study gave all recipients anti-thymocyte globulin induction, then tacrolimus and steroids for approximately three years. Study results and limitations: Those patients showing graft-donor T cell macrochimerism displayed high graft-versus-host to host-versus-graft clonal ratios in allografts.

TCRdb keeps only in-frame clones here, not all; method: immunoSEQ multiplex PCR. The repertoire has over 70,000 clones, around 83% of them found once; the top ten carry roughly 15%. On this clone itself: Its target is unknown.

The sequencing used unstimulated CD8+ T cells sorted from spleen or lymph node cells, collected before intestinal transplant. The sequence was obtained from a human donor who received an intestinal transplant.

The CDR3 DNA reads TGTGCCAGCAGTTTATGCCTTTTTAGGACTAGCGGGAGTCCACGGAACACAGATACGCAGTATTTT. This gives the protein CASSLCLFRTSGSPRNTDTQYF. The chain combines TRBV28 with TRBJ2-3; 13 nucleotides agree with TRBD2. CDR1 MDHEN and CDR2 SYDVKM come from the germline V gene. The V segment lost 0 bases and the J segment 2 bases; nucleotides outside the gene matches: 17. This CDR3 has 22 amino acids.